A single T cell receptor (beta chain) is shown here with its context. This sample is drawn from a study of blood T cell repertoires in COVID-19. About the research overall: Nucleic acid was either cDNA or gDNA, and it came from T cells, B-cell-depleted T cells, or PBMCs.

Source study methods: From reference gene primer amplification, estimates of nucleated cell counts were derived. The assay was immunoSEQ multiplex PCR, and TCRdb's table has in-frame clones only and misses some. That table furnishes V, J and clone size, whereas the DNA furnished D and trimming. In the table there are a few hundred thousand clones, nearly 90% of which are singletons. The germline V gene has CDR1 LGHNA and CDR2 YSLEER. V trimming: 0 bases; J trimming: 8 bases; junction bases outside the gene matches: 5. The CDR3 has 14 amino acids. The origin of this receptor is a woman aged 40 to 55 who had recovered from COVID-19. Sequencing was carried out using peripheral blood. The chain has TRBV4-3 and TRBJ1-2; 8 bases are shared with TRBD1. The CDR3 is CASSQDRGRGGYTF. The CDR3 DNA reads TGCGCCAGCAGCCAAGACAGGGGGCGAGGAGGCTACACCTTC.